This T cell receptor (beta chain) is from a study of T cells in narcolepsy. Trimming pared 0 bases from V and 2 bases from J, leaving 7 bases between. CDR1 is SGHNT, CDR2 YENEEA, per germline. The CDR3 loop spans 15 amino acids. Profiling relied on immunoSEQ multiplex PCR, and the TCRdb table lists in-frame clones only, not all of them. The table records 30,000 to 45,000 clones, 70% to 85% of them present only once. This clonotype originated in a human donor with narcolepsy. Sequenced material: CD45RA- memory CD4+ T cells from PBMCs. This rearrangement joins TRBV11-3 to TRBJ1-4; tentative D call: TRBD1 (5 bases). DNA for the CDR3: TGTGCCAGCAGCTTAGATCGGGGGACTAATGAAAAACTGTTTTTT. It specifies CASSLDRGTNEKLFF.